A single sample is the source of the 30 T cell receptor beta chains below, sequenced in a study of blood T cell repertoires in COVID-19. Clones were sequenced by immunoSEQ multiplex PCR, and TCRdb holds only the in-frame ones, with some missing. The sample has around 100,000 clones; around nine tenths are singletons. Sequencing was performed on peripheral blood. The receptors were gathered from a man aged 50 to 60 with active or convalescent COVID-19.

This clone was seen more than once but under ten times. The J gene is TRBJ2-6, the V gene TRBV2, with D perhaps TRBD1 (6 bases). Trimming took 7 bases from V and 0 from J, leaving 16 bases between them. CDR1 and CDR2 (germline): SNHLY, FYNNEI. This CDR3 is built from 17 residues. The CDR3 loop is CASNLQGAISGANVLTF. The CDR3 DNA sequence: TGTGCCAGCAACCTACAGGGAGCGATCTCTGGGGCCAACGTCCTGACTTTC. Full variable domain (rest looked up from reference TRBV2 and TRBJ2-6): EPEVTQTPSHQVTQMGQEVILRCVPISNHLYFYWYRQILGQKVEFLVSFYNNEISEKSEIFDDQFSVERPDGSNFTLKIRSTKLEDSAMYFCASNLQGAISGANVLTFGAGSRLTVL.

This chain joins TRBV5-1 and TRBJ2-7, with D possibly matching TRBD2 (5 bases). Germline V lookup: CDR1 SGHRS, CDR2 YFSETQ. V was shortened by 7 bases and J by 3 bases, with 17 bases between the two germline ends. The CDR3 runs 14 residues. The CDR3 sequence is CASALNGEIYEQYF. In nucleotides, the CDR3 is TGCGCCAGCGCCTTGAACGGGGAGATCTACGAGCAGTACTTC.

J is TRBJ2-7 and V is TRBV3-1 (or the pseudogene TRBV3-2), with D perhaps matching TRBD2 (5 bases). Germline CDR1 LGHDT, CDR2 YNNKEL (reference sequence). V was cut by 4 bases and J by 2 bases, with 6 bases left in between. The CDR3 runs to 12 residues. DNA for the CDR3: TGTGCCAGCAGCCGGACTCCCTACGAGCAGTACTTC. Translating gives CASSRTPYEQYF.

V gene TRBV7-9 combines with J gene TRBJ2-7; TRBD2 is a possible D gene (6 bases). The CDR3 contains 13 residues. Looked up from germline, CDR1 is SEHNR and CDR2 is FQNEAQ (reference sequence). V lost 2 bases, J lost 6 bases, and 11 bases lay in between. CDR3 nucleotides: TGTGCCAGCAGCTTATCTTTCGGGGGCGAGCAGTACGTC. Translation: CASSLSFGGEQYV.

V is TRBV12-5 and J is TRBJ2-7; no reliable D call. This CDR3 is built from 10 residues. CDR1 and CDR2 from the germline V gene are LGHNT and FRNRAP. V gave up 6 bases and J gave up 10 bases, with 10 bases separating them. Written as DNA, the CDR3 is TGTGCTAGTGGGTCGGAGTCTCAGTACGTC. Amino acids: CASGSESQYV.

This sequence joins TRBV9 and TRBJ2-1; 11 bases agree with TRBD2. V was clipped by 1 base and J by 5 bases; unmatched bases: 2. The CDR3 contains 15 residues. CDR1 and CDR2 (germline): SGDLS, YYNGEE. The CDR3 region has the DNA TGTGCCAGCAGCGTACTAGCGGGGGGCCACAATGAGCAGTTCTTC. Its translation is CASSVLAGGHNEQFF.

CDR3 region: CASLVGGMNTEAFF. CDR3 nucleotide sequence: TGTGCCAGCTTGGTCGGGGGGATGAACACTGAAGCTTTCTTT. The V gene is TRBV13, the J gene TRBJ1-1; possible D gene TRBD1, 5 bases. This CDR3 has 14 amino acids. V gave up 8 bases and J gave up 0 bases, with 13 bases separating them. Germline assignment: CDR1 PRHDT and CDR2 FYEKMQ (reference sequence).

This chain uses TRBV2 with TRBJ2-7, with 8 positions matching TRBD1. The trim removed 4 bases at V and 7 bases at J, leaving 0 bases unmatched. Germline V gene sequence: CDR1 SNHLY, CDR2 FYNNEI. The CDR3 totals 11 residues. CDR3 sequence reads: CASSGQGEQYV. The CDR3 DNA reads TGTGCCAGCAGTGGACAGGGGGAGCAGTACGTC.

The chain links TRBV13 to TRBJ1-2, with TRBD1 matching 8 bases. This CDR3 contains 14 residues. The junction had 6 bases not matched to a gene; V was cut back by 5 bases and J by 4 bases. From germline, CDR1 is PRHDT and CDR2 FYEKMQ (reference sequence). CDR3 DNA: TGTGCCAGCAGCCCTGGACAGGGAACCTATGGCTACACCTTC. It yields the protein CASSPGQGTYGYTF.

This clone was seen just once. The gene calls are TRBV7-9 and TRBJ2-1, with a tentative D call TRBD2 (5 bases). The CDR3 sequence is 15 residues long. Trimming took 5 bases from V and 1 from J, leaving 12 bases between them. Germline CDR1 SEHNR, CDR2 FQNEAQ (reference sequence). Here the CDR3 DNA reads TGTGCCAGCAGCCCCTTTGGCGGGTCCTACAATGAGCAGTTCTTC. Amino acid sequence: CASSPFGGSYNEQFF.

The CDR3 region has the DNA TGTGCCAGCAGCCAGACCAGGACAGGCGAGCAGTACTTC. Residues: CASSQTRTGEQYF. The chain carries TRBV14 and TRBJ2-7; 7 positions match TRBD1. V shed 3 bases, J shed 6 bases, and the junction held 5 bases outside the gene matches. Germline V gene data show CDR1 as SGHDN and CDR2 as FVKESK. The CDR3 has 13 amino acids.

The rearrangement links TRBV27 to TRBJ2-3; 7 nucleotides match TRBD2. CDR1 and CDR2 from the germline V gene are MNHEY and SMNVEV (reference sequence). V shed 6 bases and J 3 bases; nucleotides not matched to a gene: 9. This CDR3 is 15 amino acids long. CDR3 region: CASSPGAGWTDTQYF. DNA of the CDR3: TGTGCCAGCAGCCCGGGAGCGGGGTGGACAGATACGCAGTATTTT.

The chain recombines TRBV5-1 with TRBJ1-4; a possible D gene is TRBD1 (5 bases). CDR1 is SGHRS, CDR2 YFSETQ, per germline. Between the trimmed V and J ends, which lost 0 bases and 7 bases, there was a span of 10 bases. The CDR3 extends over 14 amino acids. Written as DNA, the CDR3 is TGCGCCAGCAGCTTGGATCAGGGTCGTGAAAAACTGTTTTTT. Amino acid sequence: CASSLDQGREKLFF. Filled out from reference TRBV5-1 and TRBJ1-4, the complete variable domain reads KAGVTQTPRYLIKTRGQQVTLSCSPISGHRSVSWYQQTPGQGLQFLFEYFSETQRNKGNFPGRFSGRQFSNSRSEMNVSTLELGDSALYLCASSLDQGREKLFFGSGTQLSVL.

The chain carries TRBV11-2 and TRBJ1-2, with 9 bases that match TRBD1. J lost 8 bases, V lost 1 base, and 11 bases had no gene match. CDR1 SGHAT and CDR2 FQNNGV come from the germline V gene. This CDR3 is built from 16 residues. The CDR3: CASSLGGGGQGRGYTF. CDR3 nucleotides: TGTGCCAGCAGCTTAGGGGGCGGGGGACAGGGACGAGGCTACACCTTC.

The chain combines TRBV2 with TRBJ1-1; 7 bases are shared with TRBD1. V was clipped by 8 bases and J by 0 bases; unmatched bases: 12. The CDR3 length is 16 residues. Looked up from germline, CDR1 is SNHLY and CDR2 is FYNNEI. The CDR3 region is CASVRMTGTLNTEAFF. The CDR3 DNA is TGTGCCAGCGTAAGAATGACAGGGACCTTGAACACTGAAGCTTTCTTT.

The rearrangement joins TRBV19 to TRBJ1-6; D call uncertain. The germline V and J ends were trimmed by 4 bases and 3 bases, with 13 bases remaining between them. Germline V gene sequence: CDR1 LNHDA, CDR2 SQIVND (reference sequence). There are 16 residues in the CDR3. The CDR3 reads CASSNLGVLYNSPLHF. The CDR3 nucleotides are TGTGCCAGTAGTAACCTAGGAGTACTCTATAATTCACCCCTCCACTTT.

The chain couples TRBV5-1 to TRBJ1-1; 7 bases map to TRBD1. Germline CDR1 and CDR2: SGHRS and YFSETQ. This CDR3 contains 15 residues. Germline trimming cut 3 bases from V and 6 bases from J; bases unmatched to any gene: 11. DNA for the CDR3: TGCGCCAGCAGCTCTCAGACAGGGTGGGAACCTGAAGCTTTCTTT. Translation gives CASSSQTGWEPEAFF. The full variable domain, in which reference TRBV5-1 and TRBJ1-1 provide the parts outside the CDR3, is KAGVTQTPRYLIKTRGQQVTLSCSPISGHRSVSWYQQTPGQGLQFLFEYFSETQRNKGNFPGRFSGRQFSNSRSEMNVSTLELGDSALYLCASSSQTGWEPEAFFGQGTRLTVV.

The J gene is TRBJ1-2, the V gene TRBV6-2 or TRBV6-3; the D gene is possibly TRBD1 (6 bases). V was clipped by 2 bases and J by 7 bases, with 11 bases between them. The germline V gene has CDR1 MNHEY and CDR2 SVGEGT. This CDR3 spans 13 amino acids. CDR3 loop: CASSYQQGSGYTF. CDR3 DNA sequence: TGTGCCAGCAGTTACCAGCAGGGGTCTGGCTACACCTTC.

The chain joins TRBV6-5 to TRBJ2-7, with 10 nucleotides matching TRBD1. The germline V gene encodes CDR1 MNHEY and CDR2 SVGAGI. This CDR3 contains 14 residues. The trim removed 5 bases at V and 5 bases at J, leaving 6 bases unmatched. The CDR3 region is CASSMTGGINEQYF. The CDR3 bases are TGTGCCAGCAGTATGACAGGGGGCATCAACGAGCAGTACTTC.

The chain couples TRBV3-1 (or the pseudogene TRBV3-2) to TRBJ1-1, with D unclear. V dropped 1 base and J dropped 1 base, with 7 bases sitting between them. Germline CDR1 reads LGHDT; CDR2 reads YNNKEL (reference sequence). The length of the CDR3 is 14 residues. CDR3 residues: CASSQGYRNTEAFF. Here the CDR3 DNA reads TGTGCCAGCAGCCAAGGATACAGGAACACTGAAGCTTTCTTT.

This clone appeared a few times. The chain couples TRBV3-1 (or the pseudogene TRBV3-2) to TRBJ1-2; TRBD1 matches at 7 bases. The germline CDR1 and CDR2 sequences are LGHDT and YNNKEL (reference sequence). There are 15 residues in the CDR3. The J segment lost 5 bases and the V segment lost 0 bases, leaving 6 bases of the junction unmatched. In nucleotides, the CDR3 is TGTGCCAGCAGCCAAGATCGGGAGACAGGGTATGGCTACACCTTC. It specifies CASSQDRETGYGYTF.

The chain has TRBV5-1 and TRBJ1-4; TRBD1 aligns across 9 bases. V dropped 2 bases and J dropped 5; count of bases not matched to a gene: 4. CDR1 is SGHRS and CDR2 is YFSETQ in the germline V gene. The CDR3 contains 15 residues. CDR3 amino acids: CASSFSGTGNEKLFF. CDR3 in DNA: TGCGCCAGCAGCTTCTCCGGGACAGGGAATGAAAAACTGTTTTTT.

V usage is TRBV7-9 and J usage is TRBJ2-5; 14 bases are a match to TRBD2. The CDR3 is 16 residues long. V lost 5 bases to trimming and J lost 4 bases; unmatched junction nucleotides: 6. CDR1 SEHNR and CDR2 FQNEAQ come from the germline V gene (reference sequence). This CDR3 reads CASSIRLAGGRETQYF. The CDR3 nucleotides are TGTGCCAGCAGCATCAGACTAGCGGGGGGGCGAGAGACCCAGTACTTC.

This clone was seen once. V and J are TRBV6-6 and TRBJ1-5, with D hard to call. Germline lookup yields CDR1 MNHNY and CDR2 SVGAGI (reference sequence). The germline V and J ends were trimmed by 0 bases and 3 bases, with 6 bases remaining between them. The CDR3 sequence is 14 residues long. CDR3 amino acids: CASSYSETNQPQHF. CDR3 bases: TGTGCCAGCAGTTACTCGGAGACCAATCAGCCCCAGCATTTT.

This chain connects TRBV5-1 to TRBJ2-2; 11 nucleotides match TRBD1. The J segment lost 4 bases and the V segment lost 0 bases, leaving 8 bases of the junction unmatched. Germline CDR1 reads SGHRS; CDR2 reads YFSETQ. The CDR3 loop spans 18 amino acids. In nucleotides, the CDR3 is TGCGCCAGCAGCTTGGAGGGGACAGGGGGAGTGGTCACCGGGGAGCTGTTTTTT. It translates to CASSLEGTGGVVTGELFF.

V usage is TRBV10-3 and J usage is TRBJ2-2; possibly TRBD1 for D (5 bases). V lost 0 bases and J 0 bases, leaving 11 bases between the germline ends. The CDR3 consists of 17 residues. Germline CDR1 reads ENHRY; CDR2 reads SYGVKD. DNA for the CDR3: TGTGCCATCAGTGAGTCGGGGCAGCCCTCGAACACCGGGGAGCTGTTTTTT. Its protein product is CAISESGQPSNTGELFF.

The CDR3 DNA reads as TGTGCCAGCAGTTTCTCCGGGAGCGGGTACACCGGGGAGCTGTTTTTT. Its protein is CASSFSGSGYTGELFF. V usage is TRBV6-5 and J usage is TRBJ2-2; D might be TRBD2 (6 bases). This CDR3 is 16 amino acids long. Germline V lookup: CDR1 MNHEY, CDR2 SVGAGI. V was trimmed by 4 bases and J by 3 bases, leaving 15 bases between them.

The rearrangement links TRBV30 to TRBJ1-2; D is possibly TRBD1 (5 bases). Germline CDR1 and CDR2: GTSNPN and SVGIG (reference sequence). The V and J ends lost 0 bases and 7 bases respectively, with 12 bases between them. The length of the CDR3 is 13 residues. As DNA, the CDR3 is TGTGCCTGGAGTGTTCAGGGTTTAGGTGGCTACACCTTC. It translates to CAWSVQGLGGYTF.

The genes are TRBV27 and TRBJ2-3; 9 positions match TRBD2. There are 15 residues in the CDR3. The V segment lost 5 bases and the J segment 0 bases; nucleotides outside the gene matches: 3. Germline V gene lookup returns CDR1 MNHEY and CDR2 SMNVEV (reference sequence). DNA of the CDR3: TGTGCCAGCAGTCGACTAGCGGCTAGCACAGATACGCAGTATTTT. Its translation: CASSRLAASTDTQYF.

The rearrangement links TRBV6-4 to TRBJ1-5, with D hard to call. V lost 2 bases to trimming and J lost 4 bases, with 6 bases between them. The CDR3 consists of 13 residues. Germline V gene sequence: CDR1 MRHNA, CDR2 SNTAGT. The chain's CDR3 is CASSDQINQPQHF. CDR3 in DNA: TGTGCCAGCAGTGACCAAATTAATCAGCCCCAGCATTTT.